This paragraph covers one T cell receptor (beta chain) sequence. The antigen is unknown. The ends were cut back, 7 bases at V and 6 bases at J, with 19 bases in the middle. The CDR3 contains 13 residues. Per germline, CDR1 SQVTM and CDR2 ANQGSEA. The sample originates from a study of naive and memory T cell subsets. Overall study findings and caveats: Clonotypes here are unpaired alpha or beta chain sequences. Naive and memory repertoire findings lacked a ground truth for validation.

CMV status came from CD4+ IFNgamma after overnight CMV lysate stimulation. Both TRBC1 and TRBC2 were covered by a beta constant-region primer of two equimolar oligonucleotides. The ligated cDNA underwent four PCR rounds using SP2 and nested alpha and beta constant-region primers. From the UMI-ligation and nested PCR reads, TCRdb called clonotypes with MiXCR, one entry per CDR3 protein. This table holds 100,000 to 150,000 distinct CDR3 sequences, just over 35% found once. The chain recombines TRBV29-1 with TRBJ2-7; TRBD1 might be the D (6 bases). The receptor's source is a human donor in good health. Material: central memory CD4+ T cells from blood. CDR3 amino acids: CSGAGTQQGEQYF. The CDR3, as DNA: TGCAGCGGTGCCGGGACCCAACAGGGCGAGCAGTACTTC.